Detailed here is one TCR beta chain. There are many counts of this clonotype. Its antigen remains undetermined. There are no base qualities to consult, and no much larger clone falls within one base. This entry is derived from a study of T cells in Graves' hyperthyroidism and ophthalmopathy (dated by TCRdb to the late 2010s). Concerning the study at large: Peripheral blood was collected at initial diagnosis, before any treatment. According to the paper, TCR Vbeta CDR3 sequencing was carried out on over 130 peripheral blood samples, which came from around 43 ophthalmopathy, 80 or so hyperthyroidism and approximately 17 progressor patients. The roughly 94 discovery patients were randomly divided into training and test sets at a 7:3 ratio. An independent validation cohort of fewer than 20 hyperthyroidism patients and approximately 16 patients who later progressed to ophthalmopathy tested prospective prediction of ophthalmopathy. To identify TCR V-J signatures that set the groups apart, the researchers used a discovery cohort of 95 to 100 patients, made up of around 42 with Graves' ophthalmopathy and some 58 with stable Graves' hyperthyroidism. Thyroid tissue and blood T-cell repertoires from six or seven Graves' hyperthyroidism patients were also compared in the study. Following sampling, methimazole starting at 30 mg daily was given to hyperthyroidism patients, and high-dose intravenous methylprednisolone was given to ophthalmopathy patients.

Study-wide findings and limitations: In validation, progression to ophthalmopathy was predicted by the model with around 71% sensitivity and 72% to 80% specificity, a median of approximately 6.5 months before onset. In cross-validation, a model built on a 13 V-J signature told ophthalmopathy apart from stable hyperthyroidism with 85% to 90% sensitivity and roughly 82% specificity, and in testing the same model reached 80%/75%. No statistical method was used to fix the sample size in advance, and group allocation was not hidden from the investigators. Most expanded thyroid clonotypes (frequency above 0.001) were also found in blood, which suggests that blood repertoires may mirror thyroid immune responses.

Graves' hyperthyroidism was defined as stable when no progression to ophthalmopathy occurred over 18 months of follow-up. The hyperthyroidism patients were between 18 and 65 years old and newly diagnosed, with a disease duration of less than 2 months. Any patient with an uncontrolled infection, another autoimmune disease, pregnancy or lactation was excluded. Diagnoses relied on clinical symptoms, serum thyroxine and TRAb, thyroid ultrasound and orbital computed tomography. Ficoll-Paque density gradient centrifugation was used to isolate PBMCs from approximately 11 ml of fresh peripheral blood. Trizol reagent was used to extract total RNA, and RNA quality was then checked on an Agilent 2100 Bioanalyzer. The cysteine opens and the phenylalanine closes a CDR3 of 15 amino acids. Of the read, only the CDR3 DNA is kept; its 45 bases are in frame from base 1. Trimming takes 2 bases off V and 5 bases off J; junction bases not matched to a gene: 6. Sequences KGHSH (CDR1) and LQKENI (CDR2) are obtained from the germline V gene.

The TCR beta CDR3 regions were amplified from the RNA transcripts. The first round of RT-PCR for the TCR CDR3 was performed with the HTBI primer set and the Qiagen OneStep RT-PCR kit. Libraries were constructed in a second round of multiplex PCR, after which size selection and purification were carried out. Paired-end sequencing of the libraries was performed with 100 bp reads on an Illumina HiSeq2000. On the authors' methods: SOAPnuke was used to process the raw data, removing reads that contained adapters or uncalled bases, had a mean Phred below 15, or lacked an exact match to the constant primer or identifier. High-quality paired reads were merged with COPE v1.2.5, and unique nucleotide sequences were defined as clonotypes. MiTCR v1.1 was used to align clonotypes to the IMGT TRBV, TRBD and TRBJ reference segments. Analysis was restricted to V-J combinations with a frequency above 0.0001, which covered about 99% of repertoires. The TCS score was defined as F50 (clonal expansion) divided by E x V (chaos), with BLOSUM62-based TCRdist calculated between CDR3 peptides within each V-J. Welch's t-statistics and random forest reduced approximately 520 V-J features to some 14, which were used in a naive Bayes classifier (R e1071). TCRdb handled the public reads itself, with Q25 trimming in fastp and clone calling in MiXCR, and kept productive beta chains. A single entry per CDR3 protein holds the most common genes and DNA from its merged rows. The V and J calls and clone size are TCRdb's, not the authors'. This sample gives more than 650,000 distinct CDR3 sequences in total; around 15% of them show up just once. Jointly, the top ten make up 10% of the sample.

The sequencing input was blood. This TCR was sampled from a woman under 30 with Graves' hyperthyroidism. The chain was built from TRBV18 and TRBJ2-5; 9 bases in the middle match TRBD1. CDR3 loop: CASSPFRDRDETQYF. Here is the DNA: TGTGCCAGCTCACCATTCCGGGACAGGGATGAGACCCAGTACTTC.